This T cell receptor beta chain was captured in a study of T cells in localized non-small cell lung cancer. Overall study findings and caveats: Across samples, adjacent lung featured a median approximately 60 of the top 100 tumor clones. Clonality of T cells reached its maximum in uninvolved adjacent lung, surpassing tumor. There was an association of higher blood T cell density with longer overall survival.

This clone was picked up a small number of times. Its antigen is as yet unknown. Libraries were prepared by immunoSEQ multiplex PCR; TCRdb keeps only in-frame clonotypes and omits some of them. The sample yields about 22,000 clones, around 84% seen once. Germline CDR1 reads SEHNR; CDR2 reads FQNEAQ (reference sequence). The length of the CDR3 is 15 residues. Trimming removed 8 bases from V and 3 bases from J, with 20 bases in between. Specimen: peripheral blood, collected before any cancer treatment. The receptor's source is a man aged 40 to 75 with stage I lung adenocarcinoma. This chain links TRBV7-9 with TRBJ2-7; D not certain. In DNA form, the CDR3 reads TGTGCCAGCTTGAAGGTAGAGGACGGTCACTACGAGCAGTACTTC. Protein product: CASLKVEDGHYEQYF.